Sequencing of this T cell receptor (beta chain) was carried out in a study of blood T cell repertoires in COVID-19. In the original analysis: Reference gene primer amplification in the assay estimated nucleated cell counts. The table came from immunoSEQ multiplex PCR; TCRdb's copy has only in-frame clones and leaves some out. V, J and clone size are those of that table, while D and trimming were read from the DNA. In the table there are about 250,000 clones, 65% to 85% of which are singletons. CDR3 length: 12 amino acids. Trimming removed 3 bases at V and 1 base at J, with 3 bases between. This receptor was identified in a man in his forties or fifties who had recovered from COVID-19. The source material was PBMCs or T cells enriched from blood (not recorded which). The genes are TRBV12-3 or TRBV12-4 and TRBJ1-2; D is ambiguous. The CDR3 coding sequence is TGTGCCAGCAGTTTCGGTAACTATGGCTACACCTTC. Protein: CASSFGNYGYTF.